This entry lists 13 T cell receptor beta chains sequenced from one sample in a study of cytomegalovirus exposure and HLA in healthy donors. PCR used 60 Vbeta primers and 13 Jbeta primers. The table came from immunoSEQ multiplex PCR; TCRdb's copy has only in-frame clones and leaves some out. The sample comprises some 120,000 clones, about 83% of which are singletons, and about 3.5% rests with the top ten. The sequencing input was PBMCs. The receptor set was obtained from a man aged 25-45 years in good health and CMV-seronegative.

This sequence joins TRBV13 and TRBJ1-2, with TRBD1 matching 9 bases. Germline CDR1 reads PRHDT; CDR2 reads FYEKMQ (reference sequence). Trimming took 5 bases from V and 4 from J; bases not matched to a gene: 5. The CDR3 contains 14 residues. The CDR3: CASSTRTGAYGYTF. CDR3 coding DNA: TGTGCCAGCAGCACCCGGACAGGGGCCTATGGCTACACCTTC.

This chain joins TRBV7-9 and TRBJ1-4; 7 bases agree with TRBD1. The trim removed 5 bases at V and 0 bases at J, leaving 12 bases unmatched. The germline V gene has CDR1 SEHNR and CDR2 FQNEAQ (reference sequence). The CDR3 covers 18 residues. The CDR3: CASSLGGTDLTTNEKLFF. The CDR3 bases are TGTGCCAGCAGCCTCGGTGGGACAGACCTTACAACTAATGAAAAACTGTTTTTT.

The gene calls are TRBV29-1 and TRBJ1-4; D gene unclear. The CDR3 is made up of 14 amino acids. Trimming shortened V by 7 bases and J by 0 bases, and 12 bases separated the two germline ends. The germline V gene has CDR1 SQVTM and CDR2 ANQGSEA. DNA of the CDR3: TGCAGCGCCCGCTTAGCGACAACTAATGAAAAACTGTTTTTT. This encodes CSARLATTNEKLFF.

The chain joins TRBV4-3 to TRBJ1-6; D might be TRBD1 (6 bases). In germline, CDR1 is LGHNA, CDR2 YSLEER. Between the trimmed V and J ends, which lost 0 bases and 9 bases, there was a span of 18 bases. This CDR3 comprises 17 residues. The CDR3 nucleotides read TGCGCCAGCAGCCAAGATCCGGGGGGCAAGGCTCGTTCACCCCTCCACTTT. Encoded protein: CASSQDPGGKARSPLHF.

The rearrangement links TRBV6-5 to TRBJ2-7, with 13 bases fitting TRBD2. Germline CDR1 MNHEY, CDR2 SVGAGI. The CDR3 length is 16 residues. The ends lost 2 bases at V and 5 bases at J; junction bases unmatched: 6. CDR3 in amino acids: CASSYRTSGRKNEQYF. Written as DNA, the CDR3 is TGTGCCAGCAGTTACAGGACTAGCGGGAGAAAAAACGAGCAGTACTTC.

Here the CDR3 reads CASSQVAGGYNEQFF. CDR3 coding DNA: TGCGCCAGCAGCCAAGTAGCGGGAGGTTACAATGAGCAGTTCTTC. The chain combines TRBV4-1 with TRBJ2-1, with TRBD2 matching over 10 bases. Germline V gene data show CDR1 as MGHRA and CDR2 as YSYEKL. Losses at the gene ends were 1 base for V and 4 bases for J; bases not matched to a gene: 1. The CDR3 is 15 residues long.

The genes are TRBV4-1 and TRBJ1-4, with D hard to call. V dropped 3 bases and J dropped 4 bases, with 21 bases sitting between them. The germline V gene encodes CDR1 MGHRA and CDR2 YSYEKL. There are 18 residues in the CDR3. This CDR3 reads CASSQDEGRGGYNEKLFF. The CDR3 nucleotides read TGCGCCAGCAGCCAGGACGAGGGAAGAGGTGGCTATAATGAAAAACTGTTTTTT.

The chain uses TRBV4-1 and TRBJ2-5; TRBD2 agrees at 8 bases. Near its end, the DNA agrees better with TRBJ2-7, so the J call may be wrong. This CDR3 has 15 amino acids. Germline V CDR1 and CDR2: MGHRA, YSYEKL. In nucleotides, the CDR3 is TGCGCCAGCAGCCAAGATGAACTAGCGGCCTACGAGCAGTACTTC. Its protein is CASSQDELAAYEQYF.

This clone was observed a single time. The chain joins TRBV6-1 to TRBJ2-7, with 10 nucleotides matching TRBD2. This CDR3 has 15 residues. Germline CDR1 is MNHNS and CDR2 is SASEGT. Trimming at V came to 1 base and at J to 3 bases, leaving 3 bases not matched to a gene. The CDR3 DNA sequence: TGTGCCAGCAGTGAAGAAGCTAGCGGGGGCTACGAGCAGTACTTC. As protein: CASSEEASGGYEQYF.

The chain links TRBV27 to TRBJ2-7; D perhaps matches TRBD2 (5 bases). Germline loops: CDR1 MNHEY, CDR2 SMNVEV (reference sequence). CDR3 length: 14 amino acids. V lost 2 bases, J lost 2 bases, and 10 bases lay in between. CDR3 amino acids: CASSLRLAAYEQYF. CDR3 sequence (DNA): TGTGCCAGCAGTTTACGGCTAGCAGCCTACGAGCAGTACTTC.

V and J are TRBV27 and TRBJ1-2, with D possibly TRBD1 on 6 matching bases. The germline V gene encodes CDR1 MNHEY and CDR2 SMNVEV (reference sequence). The CDR3 has 13 residues. Trimming cost V 3 bases and J 8 bases, with 13 bases left between them. Here the CDR3 DNA reads TGTGCCAGCAGTTTTGGGGGCAGAAACGGCTACACCTTC. This translates into CASSFGGRNGYTF.

V gene TRBV4-2 combines with J gene TRBJ1-1, with 8 positions matching TRBD1. V lost 3 bases, J lost 0 bases, and 0 bases stayed unmatched. This CDR3 region has 14 residues. Germline CDR1 is LGHNA and CDR2 is YNFKEQ. CDR3 nucleotide sequence: TGTGCCAGCAGCCAGGGACAGGTGAACACTGAAGCTTTCTTT. As protein: CASSQGQVNTEAFF.

The chain joins TRBV12-5 to TRBJ2-1; TRBD2 matches 9 bases. From germline, CDR1 is LGHNT and CDR2 FRNRAP. V shed 6 bases, J shed 0 bases, and the junction held 18 bases outside the gene matches. The CDR3 is made up of 20 amino acids. The CDR3 loop reads CASGGDTGGSGGSSYNEQFF. For the CDR3, the DNA is TGTGCTAGTGGGGGCGACACGGGAGGTAGCGGGGGTAGCTCCTACAATGAGCAGTTCTTC.